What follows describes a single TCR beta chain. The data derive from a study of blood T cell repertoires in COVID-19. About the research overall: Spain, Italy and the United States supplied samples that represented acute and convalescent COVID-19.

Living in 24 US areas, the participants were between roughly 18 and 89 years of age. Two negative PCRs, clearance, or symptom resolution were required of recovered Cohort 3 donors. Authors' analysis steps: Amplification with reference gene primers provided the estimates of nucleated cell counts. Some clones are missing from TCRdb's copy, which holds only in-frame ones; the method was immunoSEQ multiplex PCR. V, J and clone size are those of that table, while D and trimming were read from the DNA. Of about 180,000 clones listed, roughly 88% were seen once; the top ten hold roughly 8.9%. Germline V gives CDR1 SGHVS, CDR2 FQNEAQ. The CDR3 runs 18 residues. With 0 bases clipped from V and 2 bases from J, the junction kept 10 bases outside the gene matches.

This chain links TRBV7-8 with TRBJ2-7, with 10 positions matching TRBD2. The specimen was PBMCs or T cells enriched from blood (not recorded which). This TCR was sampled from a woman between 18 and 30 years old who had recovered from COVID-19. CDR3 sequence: CASSLAVERGGNTYEQYF. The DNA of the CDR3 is TGTGCCAGCAGCTTAGCGGTGGAGCGGGGGGGCAACACCTACGAGCAGTACTTC.